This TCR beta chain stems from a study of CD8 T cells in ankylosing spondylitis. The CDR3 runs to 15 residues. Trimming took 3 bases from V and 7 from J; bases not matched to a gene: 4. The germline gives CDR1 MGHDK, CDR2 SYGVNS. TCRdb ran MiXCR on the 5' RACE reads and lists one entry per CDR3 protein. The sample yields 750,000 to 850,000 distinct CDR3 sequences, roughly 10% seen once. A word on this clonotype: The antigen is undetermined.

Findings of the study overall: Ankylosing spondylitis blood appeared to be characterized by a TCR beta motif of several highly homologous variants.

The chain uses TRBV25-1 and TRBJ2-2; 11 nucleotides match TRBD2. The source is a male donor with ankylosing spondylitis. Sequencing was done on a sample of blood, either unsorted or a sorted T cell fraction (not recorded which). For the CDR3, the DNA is TGTGCCAGCAGTGATAGCGGGAGGGTTAACGGGGAGCTGTTTTTT. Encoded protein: CASSDSGRVNGELFF.